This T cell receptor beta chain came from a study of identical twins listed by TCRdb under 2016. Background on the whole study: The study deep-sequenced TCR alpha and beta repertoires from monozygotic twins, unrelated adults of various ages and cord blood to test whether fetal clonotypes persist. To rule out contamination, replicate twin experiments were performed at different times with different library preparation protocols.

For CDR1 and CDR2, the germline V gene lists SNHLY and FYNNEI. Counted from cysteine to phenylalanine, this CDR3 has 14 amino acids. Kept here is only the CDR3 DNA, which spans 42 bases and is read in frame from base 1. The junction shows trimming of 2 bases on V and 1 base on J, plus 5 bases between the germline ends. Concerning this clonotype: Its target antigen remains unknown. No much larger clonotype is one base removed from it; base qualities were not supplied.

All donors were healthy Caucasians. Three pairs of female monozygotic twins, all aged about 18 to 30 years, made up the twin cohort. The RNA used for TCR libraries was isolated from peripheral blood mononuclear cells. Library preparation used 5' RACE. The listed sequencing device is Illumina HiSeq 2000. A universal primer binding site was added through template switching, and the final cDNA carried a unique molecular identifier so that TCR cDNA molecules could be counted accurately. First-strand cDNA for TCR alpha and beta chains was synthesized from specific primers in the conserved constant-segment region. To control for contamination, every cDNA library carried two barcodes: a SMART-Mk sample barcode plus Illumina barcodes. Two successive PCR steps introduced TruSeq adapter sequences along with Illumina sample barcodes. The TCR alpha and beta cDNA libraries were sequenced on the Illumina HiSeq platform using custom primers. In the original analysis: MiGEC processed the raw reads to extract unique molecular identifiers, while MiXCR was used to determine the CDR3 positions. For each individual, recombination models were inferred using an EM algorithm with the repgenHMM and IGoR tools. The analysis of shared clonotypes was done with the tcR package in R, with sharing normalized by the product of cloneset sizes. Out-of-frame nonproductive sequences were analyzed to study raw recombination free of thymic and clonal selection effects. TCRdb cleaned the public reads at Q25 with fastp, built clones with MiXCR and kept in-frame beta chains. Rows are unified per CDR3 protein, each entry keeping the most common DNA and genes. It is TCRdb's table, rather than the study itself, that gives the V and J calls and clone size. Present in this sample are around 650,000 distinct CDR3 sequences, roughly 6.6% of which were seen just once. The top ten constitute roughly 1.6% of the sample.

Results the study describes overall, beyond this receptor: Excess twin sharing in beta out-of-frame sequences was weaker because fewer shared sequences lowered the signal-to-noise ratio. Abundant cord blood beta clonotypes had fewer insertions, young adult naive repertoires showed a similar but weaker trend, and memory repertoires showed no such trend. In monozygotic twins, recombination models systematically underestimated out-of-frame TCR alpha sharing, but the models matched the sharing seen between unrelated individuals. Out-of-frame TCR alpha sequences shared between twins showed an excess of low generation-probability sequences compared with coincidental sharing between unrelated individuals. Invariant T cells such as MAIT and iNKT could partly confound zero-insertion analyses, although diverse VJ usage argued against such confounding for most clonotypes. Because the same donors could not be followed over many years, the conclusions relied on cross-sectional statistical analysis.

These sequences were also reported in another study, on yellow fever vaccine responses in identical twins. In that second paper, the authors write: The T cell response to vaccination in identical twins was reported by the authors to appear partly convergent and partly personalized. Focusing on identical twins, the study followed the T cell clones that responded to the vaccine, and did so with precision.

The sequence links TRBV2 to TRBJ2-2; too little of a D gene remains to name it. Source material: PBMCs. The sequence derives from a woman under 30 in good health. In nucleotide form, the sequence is TGTGCCAGCAGTGAACGGAGGAACACCGGGGAGCTGTTTTTT. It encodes CASSERRNTGELFF. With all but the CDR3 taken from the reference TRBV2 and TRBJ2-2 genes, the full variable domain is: EPEVTQTPSHQVTQMGQEVILRCVPISNHLYFYWYRQILGQKVEFLVSFYNNEISEKSEIFDDQFSVERPDGSNFTLKIRSTKLEDSAMYFCASSERRNTGELFFGEGSRLTVL.